Shown below are 30 T cell receptor beta chains from a single sample sequenced in a study of yellow fever vaccine responses in identical twins. TCRdb independently ran MiXCR on the RT-PCR reads; one entry per CDR3 protein. This table holds around 18,000 distinct CDR3 sequences, under 80% found once. The sequencing here drew on T cells from blood (PBMCs), unsorted or a sorted subset (not recorded which), taken before or after yellow fever vaccination (not recorded which). The source is a woman under 30 who received the yellow fever vaccine.

The chain couples TRBV7-2 to TRBJ2-5; D remains ambiguous. Germline V gene lookup returns CDR1 SGHTA and CDR2 FQGNSA. The V gene lost 0 bases and the J gene lost 5 bases, with 7 bases spanning the gap. The CDR3 is made up of 13 amino acids. DNA of the CDR3: TGTGCCAGCAGCTTAGCCCTCGGGGAGACCCAGTACTTC. Its protein is CASSLALGETQYF.

The rearrangement joins TRBV12-3 or TRBV12-4 to TRBJ2-7; D is possibly TRBD1 or TRBD2 (5 bases each). The V end lost 1 base, the J end lost 7 bases, and 11 bases lay between the germline ends. This CDR3 has 13 residues. The CDR3 DNA sequence: TGTGCCAGCAGTTTAGTACCTTGGGGGGAGCAGTACTTC. This codes for CASSLVPWGEQYF.

V usage is TRBV7-9 and J usage is TRBJ2-5, with 8 bases fitting TRBD2. Losses at the gene ends were 4 bases for V and 1 base for J; bases not matched to a gene: 8. Germline CDR1 and CDR2: SEHNR and FQNEAQ (reference sequence). The CDR3 totals 16 residues. CDR3 nucleotide sequence: TGTGCCAGCAGCTCGCGGGGGGCAGTGATCCAAGAGACCCAGTACTTC. Amino acid sequence: CASSSRGAVIQETQYF.

The V call is TRBV29-1, the J call TRBJ2-7; 11 nucleotides match TRBD1. The V gene's germline CDR1 is SQVTM and CDR2 ANQGSEA. CDR3 length equals 17 residues. The V segment lost 6 bases and the J segment 1 base; nucleotides outside the gene matches: 14. The DNA of the CDR3 is TGCAGCGTCGGTTTTATCGTGTGGGACAGGGGGTCCTACGAGCAGTACTTC. This translates into CSVGFIVWDRGSYEQYF.

The chain uses TRBV15 and TRBJ2-2, with D uncertain. Looked up from germline, CDR1 is LNHNV and CDR2 is YYDKDF (reference sequence). V was trimmed by 0 bases and J by 4 bases, leaving 12 bases between them. The length of the CDR3 is 16 residues. The CDR3 DNA reads as TGTGCCACCAGCAGAGAGGCCTCCATGGGCACCGGGGAGCTGTTTTTT. It codes for CATSREASMGTGELFF. Drawing the rest from reference TRBV15 and TRBJ2-2, the complete variable domain is DAMVIQNPRYQVTQFGKPVTLSCSQTLNHNVMYWYQQKSSQAPKLLFHYYDKDFNNEADTPDNFQSRRPNTSFCFLDIRSPGLGDTAMYLCATSREASMGTGELFFGEGSRLTVL.

This chain connects TRBV2 to TRBJ1-3; weak D call: TRBD1 (5 bases). The germline CDR1 and CDR2 sequences are SNHLY and FYNNEI. V lost 8 bases and J 0 bases, leaving 8 bases between the germline ends. The CDR3 loop spans 13 amino acids. The CDR3 coding sequence is TGTGCCAGCCTACAGGACTCTGGAAACACCATATATTTT. Its protein product is CASLQDSGNTIYF.

This chain links TRBV18 with TRBJ1-1; tentatively, D is TRBD1 (5 bases). CDR3 size: 13 residues. Germline V gives CDR1 KGHSH, CDR2 LQKENI. The germline V and J ends were trimmed by 2 bases and 6 bases, with 10 bases remaining between them. For the CDR3, the DNA is TGTGCCAGCTCACCATCGGCGGGGGCTGAAGCTTTCTTT. This sequence encodes CASSPSAGAEAFF.

This chain uses TRBV6-1 with TRBJ1-6; D is unresolved. Germline V gene sequence: CDR1 MNHNS, CDR2 SASEGT. This CDR3 comprises 14 residues. The germline V and J ends were trimmed by 4 bases and 4 bases, with 8 bases remaining between them. The DNA for the CDR3 is TGTGCCAGCAGTGTTGAAACATATAATTCACCCCTCCACTTT. Protein product: CASSVETYNSPLHF.

The gene calls are TRBV18 and TRBJ2-1, with TRBD2 matching over 10 bases. The germline V gene encodes CDR1 KGHSH and CDR2 LQKENI. The V segment lost 0 bases and the J segment 1 base; nucleotides outside the gene matches: 12. The CDR3 is made up of 20 amino acids. CDR3 residues: CASSPPSRTSGSGSYNEQFF. The DNA of the CDR3 is TGTGCCAGCTCACCACCTTCTAGGACTAGCGGTTCCGGGTCCTACAATGAGCAGTTCTTC.

The chain employs TRBV20-1 and TRBJ2-1; D might be TRBD2 (5 bases). The germline gives CDR1 DFQATT, CDR2 SNEGSKA (reference sequence). The germline V and J ends were trimmed by 3 bases and 7 bases, with 13 bases remaining between them. The CDR3 is made up of 13 amino acids. The chain's CDR3 is CSASLGVRNEQFF. CDR3 nucleotide sequence: TGCAGTGCTAGTTTGGGAGTTCGGAATGAGCAGTTCTTC.

The chain links TRBV2 to TRBJ1-1; D may be TRBD1 (5 bases). The CDR3 covers 13 residues. In germline, CDR1 is SNHLY, CDR2 FYNNEI. V lost 8 bases and J 1 base, leaving 11 bases between the germline ends. CDR3 sequence: CASGALKNTEAFF. For the CDR3, the DNA is TGTGCCAGCGGGGCCCTCAAGAACACTGAAGCTTTCTTT. Full variable domain (remainder filled in from reference TRBV2 and TRBJ1-1): EPEVTQTPSHQVTQMGQEVILRCVPISNHLYFYWYRQILGQKVEFLVSFYNNEISEKSEIFDDQFSVERPDGSNFTLKIRSTKLEDSAMYFCASGALKNTEAFFGQGTRLTVV.

The sample holds a few counts of this clonotype. CDR3 amino acids: CASSVGGGRAGNEQFF. The CDR3 DNA sequence: TGTGCCAGCAGCGTAGGTGGCGGGAGGGCCGGCAATGAGCAGTTCTTC. The chain carries TRBV9 and TRBJ2-1; 9 positions agree with TRBD2. CDR1 and CDR2 (germline): SGDLS, YYNGEE. The V gene end was trimmed by 0 bases and the J gene end by 6 bases; junction bases not matched to a gene: 7. This CDR3 has 16 residues.

CDR3 sequence (DNA): TGTGCCAGCAGTTTTCGTTTGGTTGCCGGGGAGCTGTTTTTT. It specifies CASSFRLVAGELFF. The V call is TRBV12-3 or TRBV12-4, the J call TRBJ2-2; no firm D call. Trimming cost V 3 bases and J 6 bases, with 11 bases left between them. The length of the CDR3 is 14 residues.

The gene calls are TRBV20-1 and TRBJ2-7; 12 bases line up with TRBD2. J lost 7 bases, V lost 5 bases, and 0 bases had no gene match. The CDR3 is made up of 11 amino acids. CDR1 and CDR2 from the germline V gene are DFQATT and SNEGSKA (reference sequence). CDR3 in amino acids: CSAGTSGEQYV. The CDR3 bases are TGCAGTGCTGGGACTAGCGGGGAGCAGTACGTC.

The chain carries TRBV12-3 or TRBV12-4 and TRBJ2-2, with 8 bases matching TRBD2. The junction had 3 bases not matched to a gene; V was cut back by 6 bases and J by 0 bases. The CDR3 has 15 amino acids. DNA for the CDR3: TGTGCCAGCAGACCGGGACTAGCGAACACCGGGGAGCTGTTTTTT. It is translated as CASRPGLANTGELFF.

The chain employs TRBV29-1 and TRBJ1-1; the D gene is possibly TRBD1 (5 bases). The ends were cut back, 4 bases at V and 5 bases at J, with 11 bases in the middle. The CDR3 consists of 12 residues. CDR1 is SQVTM, CDR2 ANQGSEA, per germline. The CDR3 bases are TGCAGCGTTGGGGGTGGGGGAACTGAAGCTTTCTTT. This codes for CSVGGGGTEAFF.

This clonotype showed up just a few times. The V and J genes are TRBV15 and TRBJ1-5; weak D call: TRBD1 (6 bases). The CDR3 covers 15 residues. Deletions cut 0 bases from V and 4 bases from J, with 10 bases between. Per germline, CDR1 LNHNV and CDR2 YYDKDF (reference sequence). CDR3 sequence (DNA): TGTGCCACCAGCAGAGACACCCAGGGGAATCAGCCCCAGCATTTT. Its protein product is CATSRDTQGNQPQHF.

The V gene is TRBV11-3, the J gene TRBJ1-2; 10 bases line up with TRBD1. The CDR3 covers 14 residues. V gave up 6 bases and J gave up 5 bases; unmatched junction bases: 6. CDR1 is SGHNT, CDR2 YENEEA, per germline. For the CDR3, the DNA is TGTGCCAGCAGTCCTGGGACAGGGGCTTATGGCTACACCTTC. Amino acid sequence: CASSPGTGAYGYTF.

The chain links TRBV3-1 to TRBJ1-1; D remains ambiguous. V lost 1 base and J lost 3, with 9 bases in between. From germline, CDR1 is LGHDT and CDR2 YNNKEL (reference sequence). This CDR3 is 14 amino acids long. CDR3 sequence (DNA): TGTGCCAGCAGCCAAGTAAGTTATGACACTGAAGCTTTCTTT. Amino acids: CASSQVSYDTEAFF.

This clonotype was seen a few times. V gene TRBV6-2 or TRBV6-3 combines with J gene TRBJ2-7; tentatively, D is TRBD2 (7 bases). The CDR3 spans 15 residues. Germline V lookup: CDR1 MNHEY, CDR2 SVGEGT. V gave up 6 bases and J gave up 2 bases, with 17 bases separating them. Here the CDR3 DNA reads TGTGCCAGCAGCCCCGTCGGGGGGCCTCCCTACGAGCAGTACGTC. Residues: CASSPVGGPPYEQYV.

Only a few counts were recorded for this clonotype. The chain uses TRBV11-2 and TRBJ2-5, with 11 bases aligning to TRBD2. V lost 1 base, J lost 4 bases, and 5 bases stayed unmatched. The CDR3 is made up of 16 amino acids. CDR1 and CDR2 from the germline V gene are SGHAT and FQNNGV. CDR3 amino acids: CASSLVGLAVGETQYF. The CDR3 DNA follows: TGTGCCAGCAGCTTAGTGGGACTAGCGGTAGGAGAGACCCAGTACTTC.

The chain employs TRBV11-2 and TRBJ2-3; TRBD2 matches at 13 bases. The length of the CDR3 is 15 residues. V gave up 5 bases and J gave up 8 bases; unmatched junction bases: 7. Germline values: CDR1 SGHAT, CDR2 FQNNGV. The CDR3 region is CASSRTGTSGITQYF. The CDR3, as DNA: TGTGCCAGCAGCCGAACCGGGACTAGCGGGATTACGCAGTATTTT.

This clonotype was picked up a small number of times. The V and J genes are TRBV7-9 and TRBJ2-7, with unresolved D. The CDR3 runs to 11 residues. Germline-derived CDR1 and CDR2 are SEHNR and FQNEAQ (reference sequence). Trimming shortened V by 4 bases and J by 3 bases, and 4 bases separated the two germline ends. CDR3 DNA: TGTGCCAGCAGCTGGGGCTACGAGCAGTACTTC. Residues: CASSWGYEQYF.

The chain recombines TRBV19 with TRBJ2-2, with D uncertain. There are 14 residues in the CDR3. Germline V lookup: CDR1 LNHDA, CDR2 SQIVND (reference sequence). With 8 bases removed from V and 0 bases from J, the gap between germline ends came to 10 bases. The chain's CDR3 is CASRVSSNTGELFF. CDR3 coding DNA: TGTGCCAGTCGGGTCAGCTCGAACACCGGGGAGCTGTTTTTT.

The chain uses TRBV7-9 and TRBJ2-1; a possible D gene is TRBD2 (6 bases). The CDR3 totals 13 residues. CDR1 and CDR2 from the germline V gene are SEHNR and FQNEAQ (reference sequence). Trimming shortened V by 0 bases and J by 7 bases, and 7 bases separated the two germline ends. The CDR3 DNA is TGTGCCAGCAGCTTAGCCGCGGGAAATGAGCAGTTCTTC. Translation gives CASSLAAGNEQFF.

The chain uses TRBV29-1 and TRBJ2-1, with 9 bases aligning to TRBD2. In germline, CDR1 is SQVTM, CDR2 ANQGSEA. The CDR3 is made up of 15 amino acids. V lost 7 bases and J lost 7; bases outside the gene matches: 14. CDR3 loop: CSADLLAGLSNEQFF. The CDR3 DNA reads TGCAGCGCCGACCTACTAGCGGGCCTATCTAATGAGCAGTTCTTC.

V is TRBV12-3 or TRBV12-4 and J is TRBJ2-6; D is possibly TRBD1 (6 bases). The CDR3 spans 17 residues. Trimming removed 4 bases from V and 1 base from J, with 14 bases in between. The DNA of the CDR3 is TGTGCCAGCAGTTGGACAGAGACCTTGTCTGGGGCCAACGTCCTGACTTTC. Translating gives CASSWTETLSGANVLTF.

CDR3: CASSLLTVYGYTF. The CDR3 DNA reads as TGTGCCAGCAGCTTGCTGACAGTCTATGGCTACACCTTC. V is TRBV13 and J is TRBJ1-2, with D possibly being TRBD1 (5 bases). The CDR3 covers 13 residues. Germline assignment: CDR1 PRHDT and CDR2 FYEKMQ (reference sequence). V lost 3 bases and J 4 bases, leaving 9 bases between the germline ends.

V is TRBV5-1 and J is TRBJ2-1; D remains ambiguous. V lost 1 base and J 15 bases, leaving 17 bases between the germline ends. CDR3 length: 13 residues. CDR1 is SGHRS and CDR2 is YFSETQ in the germline V gene. The CDR3 is CASSLPDTRPPFF. The CDR3 nucleotides are TGCGCCAGCAGCTTGCCAGACACCAGACCTCCGTTCTTC.

The V call is TRBV28, the J call TRBJ2-1; no firm D call. V was shortened by 2 bases and J by 4 bases, with 12 bases between the two germline ends. There are 15 residues in the CDR3. From germline, CDR1 is MDHEN and CDR2 SYDVKM. Here the CDR3 reads CASSLGDLTYNEQFF. CDR3 bases: TGTGCCAGCAGTTTAGGAGACTTGACTTACAATGAGCAGTTCTTC.